Below, 9 T cell receptor beta chains from the same sample are listed, as sequenced in a study of blood T cell repertoires in COVID-19. The assay was immunoSEQ multiplex PCR, and TCRdb's table has in-frame clones only and misses some. This table has hundreds of thousands of clones, roughly 86% appearing once. The sample consisted of peripheral blood. The receptors come from an elderly woman with COVID-19, enrolled during active disease.

The V call is TRBV5-1, the J call TRBJ1-1; perhaps TRBD1 as D (5 bases). The CDR3 has 15 amino acids. Trimming removed 0 bases at V and 2 bases at J, with 11 bases between. Germline V lookup: CDR1 SGHRS, CDR2 YFSETQ. CDR3 in amino acids: CASSLVGRVNTEAFF. The CDR3 DNA follows: TGCGCCAGCAGCTTGGTCGGCAGGGTAAACACTGAAGCTTTCTTT.

CDR3 region: CSARRDEGYTF. CDR3 bases: TGCAGTGCGAGACGGGATGAGGGCTACACCTTC. The chain couples TRBV20-1 to TRBJ1-2; no clear D gene. Germline-derived CDR1 and CDR2 are DFQATT and SNEGSKA (reference sequence). The CDR3 has 11 residues. The germline V and J ends were trimmed by 6 bases and 8 bases, with 13 bases remaining between them.

This rearrangement joins TRBV20-1 to TRBJ2-7; unclear D gene. The ends were cut back, 5 bases at V and 3 bases at J, with 8 bases in the middle. This CDR3 is 11 amino acids long. The germline V gene has CDR1 DFQATT and CDR2 SNEGSKA (reference sequence). This CDR3 is CSAGGGYEQYF. The CDR3, as DNA: TGCAGTGCTGGCGGCGGCTACGAGCAGTACTTC.

The chain carries TRBV9 and TRBJ2-5; TRBD2 matches 7 bases. The CDR3 is 13 residues long. The ends lost 0 bases at V and 7 bases at J; junction bases unmatched: 3. Germline CDR1 SGDLS, CDR2 YYNGEE. The CDR3 DNA is TGTGCCAGCAGCGTAGAGTGGGAGGGGACCCAGTACTTC. Translating it yields CASSVEWEGTQYF.

The chain combines TRBV9 with TRBJ2-1, with 11 bases matching TRBD2. Per germline, CDR1 SGDLS and CDR2 YYNGEE. This CDR3 comprises 15 residues. V shed 4 bases and J 4 bases; nucleotides not matched to a gene: 4. CDR3 bases: TGTGCCAGCAGCCTCATAGCGGGGGGGTACAATGAGCAGTTCTTC. Protein sequence: CASSLIAGGYNEQFF.

The chain combines TRBV20-1 with TRBJ1-1, with TRBD1 as a possible D gene (5 bases). Looked up from germline, CDR1 is DFQATT and CDR2 is SNEGSKA (reference sequence). Between the trimmed V and J ends, which lost 3 bases and 4 bases, there was a span of 15 bases. CDR3 length equals 14 residues. CDR3 sequence reads: CSASWRGGSTEAFF. The CDR3 coding sequence is TGCAGTGCTAGTTGGAGGGGCGGGAGCACTGAAGCTTTCTTT.

V and J are TRBV3-1 (or the pseudogene TRBV3-2) and TRBJ2-3, with D uncertain. The CDR3 extends over 14 amino acids. CDR1 and CDR2 (germline): LGHDT, YNNKEL (reference sequence). Trimming removed 3 bases at V and 1 base at J, with 8 bases between. The CDR3: CASSQVAGTDTQYF. The CDR3 nucleotides read TGTGCCAGCAGCCAGGTAGCTGGCACAGATACGCAGTATTTT.

This chain joins TRBV7-2 and TRBJ2-2; 7 nucleotides align to TRBD1. There are 18 residues in the CDR3. Trimming at V came to 5 bases and at J to 7 bases, leaving 19 bases not matched to a gene. Germline CDR1 reads SGHTA; CDR2 reads FQGNSA. The CDR3 sequence: CASSKQPWTQGISGELFF. Written as DNA, the CDR3 is TGTGCCAGCAGCAAACAACCCTGGACACAGGGGATTAGCGGGGAGCTGTTTTTT.

This clone appeared once. The rearrangement joins TRBV5-1 to TRBJ2-3; 12 nucleotides line up with TRBD2. There are 15 residues in the CDR3. J lost 4 bases, V lost 0 bases, and 0 bases had no gene match. Germline V gene sequence: CDR1 SGHRS, CDR2 YFSETQ. The CDR3, as DNA: TGCGCCAGCAGCTTGGGACTAGCGGGGGCAGATACGCAGTATTTT. Residues: CASSLGLAGADTQYF.